This is a list of T cell receptor beta chains from one sample in a study of cytomegalovirus exposure and HLA in healthy donors. The assay was immunoSEQ multiplex PCR, and TCRdb's table has in-frame clones only and misses some. This sample has roughly 150,000 clones, with about 85% found just once. What was sequenced was PBMCs. The receptor set was obtained from a man younger than 45 in good health and CMV-seropositive. CDR3s include the opening cysteine and the closing phenylalanine or tryptophan. Each record gives: clone size, D gene, V gene, J gene, CDR3 DNA, CDR3 protein. A D gene is named only where the DNA matches it firmly. Size is omitted from some rows. Given values are once, few, many or a class for expanded clones.

abundance: once
d_gene: NA
v_gene: TRBV9
j_gene: TRBJ2-1
CDR3nt: TGTGCCAGCAGCTTCCTTCAGGGCTCCTACAATGAGCAGTTCTTC
CDR3aa: CASSFLQGSYNEQFF

abundance: NA
d_gene: NA
v_gene: TRBV5-6
j_gene: TRBJ2-2
CDR3nt: TGTGCCAGCAGCTTGGTCGGGACAATTACCGGGGAGCTGTTTTTT
CDR3aa: CASSLVGTITGELFF

abundance: NA
d_gene: TRBD2
v_gene: TRBV7-8
j_gene: TRBJ2-1
CDR3nt: TGTGCCAGCAGCCCGACTAGCGGGAGACGTTTTAATAGGAATGAGCAGTTCTTC
CDR3aa: CASSPTSGRRFNRNEQFF

abundance: NA
d_gene: TRBD1
v_gene: TRBV7-3
j_gene: TRBJ2-5
CDR3nt: TGTGCCAGCAGCCGGAAACAGGGGGTACCGCCAGAGACCCAGTACTTC
CDR3aa: CASSRKQGVPPETQYF

abundance: NA
d_gene: NA
v_gene: TRBV5-5
j_gene: TRBJ2-5
CDR3nt: TGTGCCAGCAGCAATTACAGGGGGGGAGAGACCCAGTACTTC
CDR3aa: CASSNYRGGETQYF

abundance: NA
d_gene: TRBD1
v_gene: TRBV4-3
j_gene: TRBJ1-4
CDR3nt: TGCGCCAGCAGCCAAGACGACAGGGGGCACACTAATGAAAAACTGTTTTTT
CDR3aa: CASSQDDRGHTNEKLFF

abundance: few
d_gene: NA
v_gene: TRBV10-2
j_gene: TRBJ2-7
CDR3nt: TGCGCCAGCAGGGAGGGGGGGGCAAGTGACTACGAGCAGTACTTC
CDR3aa: CASREGGASDYEQYF

abundance: NA
d_gene: NA
v_gene: TRBV1
j_gene: TRBJ2-1
CDR3nt: TGCACCAGCAGCCAAGCTAGCGAAAACTACAATGAGCAGTTCTTC
CDR3aa: CTSSQASENYNEQFF

abundance: NA
d_gene: NA
v_gene: TRBV11-2
j_gene: TRBJ1-3
CDR3nt: TGTGCCAGCAGCCCCAGCAAGGGGATAAGTGGAAACACCATATATTTT
CDR3aa: CASSPSKGISGNTIYF

abundance: NA
d_gene: NA
v_gene: TRBV7-9
j_gene: TRBJ1-1
CDR3nt: TGTGCCAGCACCCCCACAGTGAACACTGAAGCTTTCTTT
CDR3aa: CASTPTVNTEAFF

abundance: NA
d_gene: TRBD2
v_gene: TRBV18
j_gene: TRBJ2-3
CDR3nt: TGTGCCAGCTCACCTGCTAGCGGGAGGCCAGATACGCAGTATTTT
CDR3aa: CASSPASGRPDTQYF

abundance: NA
d_gene: NA
v_gene: TRBV6-6
j_gene: TRBJ1-5
CDR3nt: TGTGCCAGCAAGCGCGAGGACAGCACTTTTAATCAGCCCCAGCATTTT
CDR3aa: CASKREDSTFNQPQHF

abundance: NA
d_gene: TRBD1
v_gene: TRBV5-6
j_gene: TRBJ1-5
CDR3nt: TGTGCCAGCAGCTACAGGGGTATCAATCAGCCCCAGCATTTT
CDR3aa: CASSYRGINQPQHF

abundance: NA
d_gene: TRBD2
v_gene: TRBV11-2
j_gene: TRBJ2-3
CDR3nt: TGTGCCAGCAGCTTCGCGGGAGGAGGCACAGATACGCAGTATTTT
CDR3aa: CASSFAGGGTDTQYF

abundance: NA
d_gene: TRBD2
v_gene: TRBV5-4
j_gene: TRBJ2-2
CDR3nt: TGTGCCAGCAGCTTGGGAGGGGCTAGCGGGAGTGGTACCGGGGAGCTGTTTTTT
CDR3aa: CASSLGGASGSGTGELFF

abundance: few
d_gene: NA
v_gene: TRBV2
j_gene: TRBJ2-1
CDR3nt: TGTGCCAGCCGTAGGCTAGGAGATGAGCAGTTCTTC
CDR3aa: CASRRLGDEQFF

abundance: NA
d_gene: TRBD1
v_gene: TRBV12-5
j_gene: TRBJ1-5
CDR3nt: TGTGCTAGTGGAAGGGGACAGTATAGCAATCAGCCCCAGCATTTT
CDR3aa: CASGRGQYSNQPQHF

abundance: NA
d_gene: NA
v_gene: TRBV11-3
j_gene: TRBJ2-7
CDR3nt: TGTGCCAGCAGCTTAGGGCCTAGAGTCGAGCAGTACTTC
CDR3aa: CASSLGPRVEQYF

abundance: NA
d_gene: TRBD2
v_gene: TRBV5-1
j_gene: TRBJ2-1
CDR3nt: TGCGCCAGCAGCTCTGGACTAGGAGCTTACAATGAGCAGTTCTTC
CDR3aa: CASSSGLGAYNEQFF

abundance: few
d_gene: TRBD2
v_gene: TRBV5-1
j_gene: TRBJ2-5
CDR3nt: TGCGCCAGCAGCCATGCAACTGGGACTAACCAAGAGACCCAGTACTTC
CDR3aa: CASSHATGTNQETQYF